The T cell receptor (beta chain) under discussion was sequenced for a study of T cells after yellow fever vaccination. 5'RACE template switching produced TCR cDNA carrying a universal primer site and UMIs. MiXCR, run by TCRdb on the 5' RACE reads, gives a single entry per CDR3 protein. This table has more than 65,000 distinct CDR3 sequences, roughly 13% appearing once. Per the germline V gene, CDR1 is MNHNS and CDR2 is SASEGT. The V gene end was trimmed by 5 bases and the J gene end by 7 bases; junction bases not matched to a gene: 8. CDR3 length: 15 amino acids. Study-level points and caveats: FACS-sorted repertoires could harbor abundant contaminating bulk-population clonotypes. Overlap between CD4 and CD8 compartments was detected for a small share of clonotypes.

The receptor was derived from a man between 18 and 29 years old who received the YFV17D yellow fever vaccine. Here the sequenced sample was CD8+ T cells not binding an NS4B(214-222) dextramer, sorted from PBMCs, taken approximately 20 days after the first yellow fever vaccination. The V call is TRBV6-1, the J call TRBJ2-2; 9 bases align to TRBD1. The CDR3 DNA is TGTGCCAGCAGTCGTCCGGGACAGGGAATCGGGGAGCTGTTTTTT. Its translation is CASSRPGQGIGELFF.